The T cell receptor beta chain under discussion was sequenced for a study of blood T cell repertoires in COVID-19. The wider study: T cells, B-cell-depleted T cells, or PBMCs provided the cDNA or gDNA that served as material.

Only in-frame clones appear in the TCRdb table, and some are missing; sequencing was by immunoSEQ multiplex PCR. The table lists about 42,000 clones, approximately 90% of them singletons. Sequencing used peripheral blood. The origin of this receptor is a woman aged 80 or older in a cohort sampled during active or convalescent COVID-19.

CDR3 DNA: TGCGCCAGCAGCTGGCGGACAGGGCAAGTGGGCTACACCTTC. This sequence encodes CASSWRTGQVGYTF. V and J are TRBV5-1 and TRBJ1-2, with 8 bases identical to TRBD1. This CDR3 has 14 amino acids. The germline CDR1 and CDR2 sequences are SGHRS and YFSETQ. With V trimmed by 3 bases and J by 8 bases, 9 bases remained unmatched.